The rows below give T cell receptor beta chains drawn from one sample of a study of OX40 agonist ivuxolimab in advanced cancers. Sequenced by immunoSEQ multiplex PCR; TCRdb stores in-frame clones only, minus some. The table has more than 85,000 clones, about 80% seen once; the top ten hold about 1.6%. The specimen comprised CD4+ or CD8+ T cells sorted from blood, sampled in a trial of the OX40 agonist ivuxolimab. Source of these receptors: an adult with an advanced solid tumor such as melanoma, head and neck, liver or kidney cancer. Both conserved end residues are part of each CDR3. D genes are given only for firm matches. Size is omitted from some rows. Given values are once, few, many or a class for expanded clones.

v_call: TRBV10-3; d_call: TRBD1; j_call: TRBJ1-5; clone_size: NA; cdr3_aa: CAISVAGGPNQPQHF; cdr3_nt: TGTGCCATCAGTGTGGCAGGGGGCCCCAATCAGCCCCAGCATTTT
v_call: TRBV29-1; d_call: TRBD1; j_call: TRBJ2-7; clone_size: few; cdr3_aa: CSVEGDRGNEQYF; cdr3_nt: TGCAGCGTTGAAGGCGACAGGGGCAACGAGCAGTACTTC
v_call: TRBV5-6; d_call: NA; j_call: TRBJ1-5; clone_size: NA; cdr3_aa: CASSLSRTNQPQHF; cdr3_nt: TGTGCCAGCAGCTTGTCCAGGACAAATCAGCCCCAGCATTTT
v_call: TRBV25-1; d_call: NA; j_call: TRBJ2-5; clone_size: NA; cdr3_aa: CASSELNAGTAYQETQYF; cdr3_nt: TGTGCCAGCAGTGAATTGAACGCCGGGACGGCTTATCAAGAGACCCAGTACTTC
v_call: TRBV7-3; d_call: TRBD1; j_call: TRBJ2-7; clone_size: NA; cdr3_aa: CASSLIDRAYEQYF; cdr3_nt: TGTGCCAGCAGCTTAATAGACAGGGCTTACGAGCAGTACTTC
v_call: TRBV7-2; d_call: TRBD2; j_call: TRBJ2-7; clone_size: once; cdr3_aa: CASSFDTSGGAYEQYF; cdr3_nt: TGTGCCAGCAGCTTTGATACTAGCGGGGGAGCCTACGAGCAGTACTTC
v_call: TRBV11-1; d_call: NA; j_call: TRBJ1-6; clone_size: NA; cdr3_aa: CASSFTGYNSPLHF; cdr3_nt: TGTGCCAGCAGCTTCACAGGATATAATTCACCCCTCCACTTT
v_call: TRBV27; d_call: NA; j_call: TRBJ1-5; clone_size: NA; cdr3_aa: CASSPWLSNQPQHF; cdr3_nt: TGTGCCAGCAGCCCCTGGTTGAGCAATCAGCCCCAGCATTTT
v_call: TRBV5-6; d_call: NA; j_call: TRBJ1-6; clone_size: NA; cdr3_aa: CASSPTGSSYNSPLHF; cdr3_nt: TGTGCCAGCAGCCCGACTGGGAGCTCCTATAATTCACCCCTCCACTTT
v_call: TRBV5-6; d_call: NA; j_call: TRBJ2-3; clone_size: NA; cdr3_aa: CASTLRDTQYF; cdr3_nt: TGTGCCAGCACCCTGAGAGATACGCAGTATTTT
v_call: TRBV5-5; d_call: NA; j_call: TRBJ1-4; clone_size: NA; cdr3_aa: CASSLVDYEKLFF; cdr3_nt: TGTGCCAGCAGCTTGGTGGATTACGAAAAACTGTTTTTT
v_call: TRBV5-1; d_call: TRBD1; j_call: TRBJ1-2; clone_size: NA; cdr3_aa: CASSLEGQYGYTF; cdr3_nt: TGCGCCAGCAGCTTGGAGGGACAGTATGGCTACACCTTC
v_call: TRBV7-8; d_call: NA; j_call: TRBJ2-7; clone_size: NA; cdr3_aa: CASSLGRSYEQYF; cdr3_nt: TGTGCCAGCAGCTTAGGCCGATCCTACGAGCAGTACTTC
v_call: TRBV20-1; d_call: NA; j_call: TRBJ2-1; clone_size: once; cdr3_aa: CSAGPWWEQFF; cdr3_nt: TGCAGTGCTGGGCCGTGGTGGGAGCAGTTCTTC
v_call: TRBV4-3; d_call: NA; j_call: TRBJ2-7; clone_size: NA; cdr3_aa: CASSQALTGQSPYEQYF; cdr3_nt: TGCGCCAGCAGCCAAGCGTTAACAGGACAGTCTCCCTACGAGCAGTACTTC
v_call: TRBV9; d_call: TRBD2; j_call: TRBJ2-1; clone_size: NA; cdr3_aa: CASSHPRTSGSFAYNEQFF; cdr3_nt: TGTGCCAGCAGCCACCCCCGGACTAGCGGTTCTTTTGCCTACAATGAGCAGTTCTTC
v_call: TRBV7-2; d_call: NA; j_call: TRBJ2-3; clone_size: NA; cdr3_aa: CASSWHRSGDTQYF; cdr3_nt: TGTGCCAGCAGCTGGCACCGCTCAGGGGATACGCAGTATTTT
v_call: TRBV7-2; d_call: NA; j_call: TRBJ1-3; clone_size: NA; cdr3_aa: CASSLRPPGGVSGNTIYF; cdr3_nt: TGTGCCAGCAGCTTAAGGCCCCCCGGGGGTGTATCTGGAAACACCATATATTTT
v_call: TRBV6-5; d_call: TRBD1; j_call: TRBJ1-2; clone_size: NA; cdr3_aa: CASSPGQVVYGYTF; cdr3_nt: TGTGCCAGCAGTCCGGGACAGGTAGTCTATGGCTACACCTTC
v_call: TRBV5-1; d_call: NA; j_call: TRBJ2-1; clone_size: NA; cdr3_aa: CASSLGVSGVYNEQFF; cdr3_nt: TGCGCCAGCAGCTTGGGTGTTAGCGGTGTATACAATGAGCAGTTCTTC
v_call: TRBV11-3; d_call: TRBD1; j_call: TRBJ2-3; clone_size: NA; cdr3_aa: CASKGQGADTQYF; cdr3_nt: TGTGCCAGCAAGGGACAGGGGGCAGATACGCAGTATTTT
v_call: TRBV6-5; d_call: TRBD1; j_call: TRBJ2-3; clone_size: NA; cdr3_aa: CASTRTGSTDTQYF; cdr3_nt: TGTGCCAGCACCCGGACAGGGTCCACAGATACGCAGTATTTT